The 30 T cell receptor beta chains listed next were all sequenced from one sample in a study of shared clonotypes between healthy human individuals. Some clones are missing from TCRdb's copy, which holds only in-frame ones; the method was immunoSEQ multiplex PCR. The table shows roughly 2.5 million clones, with 90% to 95% occurring only once. Sequenced sample: naive CD4+ T cells sorted from blood. The subset was: CD45RA+ positively selected. These TCRs come from a man in his late teens or twenties in good health.

The gene calls are TRBV5-6 and TRBJ2-3; 12 bases are a match to TRBD2. Trimming removed 3 bases from V and 2 bases from J; junction bases left unmatched: 4. CDR1 and CDR2 (germline): SGHDT, YYEEEE. This CDR3 has 16 amino acids. The chain's CDR3 is CASSSLAGGPTDTQYF. Written as DNA, the CDR3 is TGTGCCAGCAGCTCTCTAGCGGGAGGGCCCACAGATACGCAGTATTTT.

The chain recombines TRBV10-3 with TRBJ1-2; no clear D. Germline lookup yields CDR1 ENHRY and CDR2 SYGVKD. The CDR3 runs 10 residues. Trimming shortened V by 8 bases and J by 7 bases, and 8 bases separated the two germline ends. DNA of the CDR3: TGTGCCATCGGCGATGGTGGCTACACCTTC. Residues: CAIGDGGYTF.

In regard to this clone: Germline is not matched at one junction end, which may reflect a read error. The chain employs TRBV6-5 and TRBJ1-2; 8 nucleotides line up with TRBD1. Germline CDR1 and CDR2: MNHEY and SVGAGI. This CDR3 contains 12 residues. The CDR3 bases are TGTGCCATCAGTCAACAGGGGGTGGGCTACACCTTC. It encodes CAISQQGVGYTF.

This clone was counted a single time. Within the sample, other DNA sequences also encode this same CDR3. The chain recombines TRBV7-2 with TRBJ2-7; D assignment may be TRBD1 or TRBD2 (6 bases each). Germline V gene sequence: CDR1 SGHTA, CDR2 FQGNSA. Trimming took off 1 base at V and 3 bases at J, with 10 bases between the two ends. This CDR3 is built from 14 residues. CDR3 residues: CASSLGGAGYEQYF. CDR3 bases: TGTGCCAGCAGCTTAGGGGGGGCGGGCTACGAGCAGTACTTC.

V is TRBV9 and J is TRBJ2-1; 12 bases fit TRBD2. Germline V gene sequence: CDR1 SGDLS, CDR2 YYNGEE. The junction had 7 bases not matched to a gene; V was cut back by 4 bases and J by 5 bases. This CDR3 contains 16 residues. The CDR3 is CASSSSGGAPNNEQFF. The CDR3, as DNA: TGTGCCAGCAGCTCTAGCGGGGGGGCCCCAAACAATGAGCAGTTCTTC.

The J gene is TRBJ2-1, the V gene TRBV28, with TRBD2 matching over 13 bases. CDR1 is MDHEN, CDR2 SYDVKM, per germline. Trimming took 6 bases from V and 6 from J; bases not matched to a gene: 20. There are 20 residues in the CDR3. The DNA of the CDR3 is TGTGCCAGCAGCCCGACAAACCGAGCAAAACTAGCGGGGGGGTCCAATGAGCAGTTCTTC. It specifies CASSPTNRAKLAGGSNEQFF.

As to this clone: Other nucleotide sequences from this sample produce the same CDR3. The V gene is TRBV10-3, the J gene TRBJ1-5; D remains unclear. V gave up 3 bases and J gave up 4 bases, with 10 bases separating them. This CDR3 spans 14 amino acids. Germline CDR1 and CDR2: ENHRY and SYGVKD. CDR3 loop: CAISERQTNQPQHF. In DNA, the CDR3 is TGTGCCATCAGTGAACGTCAGACTAATCAGCCCCAGCATTTT.

The V gene is TRBV5-1, the J gene TRBJ2-5; 10 bases match TRBD1. Germline V CDR1 and CDR2: SGHRS, YFSETQ. V trimming: 2 bases; J trimming: 1 base; junction bases outside the gene matches: 5. The CDR3 length is 16 residues. DNA of the CDR3: TGCGCCAGCAGCTTATGGACAGGGGGGACCCAAGAGACCCAGTACTTC. This sequence encodes CASSLWTGGTQETQYF.

The chain carries TRBV7-2 and TRBJ2-7; 8 nucleotides align to TRBD1. Trimming removed 2 bases from V and 6 bases from J; junction bases left unmatched: 12. The CDR3 runs to 16 residues. Germline V lookup: CDR1 SGHTA, CDR2 FQGNSA. CDR3 sequence reads: CASSLNQGAFMLEQYF. The CDR3 region has the DNA TGTGCCAGCAGCTTAAATCAGGGGGCCTTCATGCTCGAGCAGTACTTC.

V gene TRBV7-2 combines with J gene TRBJ2-3, with 9 bases aligning to TRBD2. Germline V gives CDR1 SGHTA, CDR2 FQGNSA. V lost 5 bases to trimming and J lost 3 bases; unmatched junction nucleotides: 6. The CDR3 runs to 15 residues. CDR3 in DNA: TGTGCCAGCAGCGGATATGCGGGAGGGACAGATACGCAGTATTTT. Translating gives CASSGYAGGTDTQYF.

This chain links TRBV4-1 with TRBJ2-7, with TRBD1 identical over 7 bases. Trimming removed 6 bases from V and 3 bases from J; junction bases left unmatched: 11. The CDR3 is 15 residues long. Germline CDR1 is MGHRA and CDR2 is YSYEKL. The CDR3 loop reads CASRRLSQGNYEQYF. The CDR3 DNA reads TGCGCCAGCAGAAGACTTTCACAGGGGAACTACGAGCAGTACTTC.

V and J are TRBV6-1 and TRBJ1-6; D gene uncertain. The ends were cut back, 2 bases at V and 7 bases at J, with 12 bases in the middle. This CDR3 has 15 amino acids. CDR1 is MNHNS, CDR2 SASEGT, per germline. CDR3 bases: TGTGCCAGCAGTGAAAATCCCTGGTTGAATTCACCCCTCCACTTT. Protein product: CASSENPWLNSPLHF.

The chain combines TRBV29-1 with TRBJ2-5; D gene ambiguous. The V end lost 2 bases, the J end lost 0 bases, and 13 bases lay between the germline ends. There are 15 residues in the CDR3. Germline lookup yields CDR1 SQVTM and CDR2 ANQGSEA. The CDR3 DNA follows: TGCAGCGTTGAAACCGTCGGGCTTCACCAAGAGACCCAGTACTTC. Translating it yields CSVETVGLHQETQYF.

Regarding this clone: Other DNA sequences in the same sample also yield this CDR3. The V and J genes are TRBV18 and TRBJ1-1; a possible D gene is TRBD1 (6 bases). Germline V CDR1 and CDR2: KGHSH, LQKENI. V lost 0 bases and J 0 bases, leaving 11 bases between the germline ends. CDR3 length: 16 amino acids. The chain's CDR3 is CASSPPGQAMNTEAFF. Written as DNA, the CDR3 is TGTGCCAGCTCACCACCGGGACAAGCTATGAACACTGAAGCTTTCTTT. Filled out from reference TRBV18 and TRBJ1-1, the complete variable domain reads NAGVMQNPRHLVRRRGQEARLRCSPMKGHSHVYWYRQLPEEGLKFMVYLQKENIIDESGMPKERFSAEFPKEGPSILRIQQVVRGDSAAYFCASSPPGQAMNTEAFFGQGTRLTVV.

The V and J genes are TRBV28 and TRBJ1-2; D is unresolved. V was trimmed by 7 bases and J by 4 bases, leaving 19 bases between them. Germline V lookup: CDR1 MDHEN, CDR2 SYDVKM. The CDR3 contains 15 residues. The CDR3 sequence is CASTLWKGGSYGYTF. CDR3 nucleotides: TGTGCCAGCACCCTATGGAAAGGAGGAAGCTATGGCTACACCTTC.

V and J are TRBV19 and TRBJ1-1, with no clear D. Germline CDR1 LNHDA, CDR2 SQIVND (reference sequence). The CDR3 length is 13 residues. With 7 bases removed from V and 1 base from J, the gap between germline ends came to 10 bases. The CDR3 reads CASTKTTNTEAFF. CDR3 DNA sequence: TGTGCCAGTACCAAAACTACGAACACTGAAGCTTTCTTT.

V gene TRBV7-2 combines with J gene TRBJ2-3, with 7 bases that match TRBD1. Trimming removed 5 bases from V and 2 bases from J; junction bases left unmatched: 13. CDR1 is SGHTA, CDR2 FQGNSA, per germline. The CDR3 consists of 17 residues. CDR3: CASSPTSTGHTTDTQYF. The CDR3 DNA is TGTGCCAGCAGCCCAACCTCGACAGGGCACACCACAGATACGCAGTATTTT.

This chain's CDR3 is CASSLEGQGSGTGELFF. CDR3 in DNA: TGCGCCAGCAGCTTGGAGGGACAGGGTTCGGGCACCGGGGAGCTGTTTTTT. V usage is TRBV5-1 and J usage is TRBJ2-2, with TRBD1 matching over 9 bases. This CDR3 is 17 amino acids long. The trim removed 0 bases at V and 4 bases at J, leaving 7 bases unmatched. Germline-derived CDR1 and CDR2 are SGHRS and YFSETQ.

As concerns this clone: Other DNA sequences in the sample encode the same CDR3. The chain combines TRBV5-1 with TRBJ1-4; weak D call: TRBD1 (5 bases). V lost 0 bases to trimming and J lost 8 bases, with 11 bases between them. This CDR3 is built from 14 residues. The germline V gene has CDR1 SGHRS and CDR2 YFSETQ. The CDR3 region is CASSLEGVREKLFF. CDR3 DNA sequence: TGCGCCAGCAGCTTGGAAGGGGTACGAGAAAAACTGTTTTTT.

The CDR3 bases are TGTGCCAGCAGGCAGGTCCCCCGCAATGAGCAGTTCTTC. As protein: CASRQVPRNEQFF. The chain uses TRBV5-8 and TRBJ2-1; D not certain. This CDR3 region has 13 residues. Germline values: CDR1 SGHTS, CDR2 YDEGEE. With 5 bases removed from V and 6 bases from J, the gap between germline ends came to 12 bases.

The rearrangement links TRBV7-9 to TRBJ2-7; D assignment may be TRBD1 or TRBD2 (6 bases each). The germline CDR1 and CDR2 sequences are SEHNR and FQNEAQ (reference sequence). Trimming cost V 5 bases and J 1 base, with 18 bases left between them. The length of the CDR3 is 16 residues. The CDR3 reads CASSPPGAGPSYEQYF. CDR3 sequence (DNA): TGTGCCAGCAGCCCCCCGGGGGCGGGCCCTTCCTACGAGCAGTACTTC.

To note about this clone: Other DNA sequences in this sample translate to the same CDR3. The chain couples TRBV28 to TRBJ1-4, with D tentatively TRBD1 (6 bases). The CDR3 consists of 15 residues. Germline V gives CDR1 MDHEN, CDR2 SYDVKM. The V and J ends lost 5 bases and 0 bases respectively, with 10 bases between them. The CDR3 region has the DNA TGTGCCAGCAGTCCCAGGGGCACAACTAATGAAAAACTGTTTTTT. Translated, it gives CASSPRGTTNEKLFF.

J is TRBJ2-6 and V is TRBV6-1; a possible D gene is TRBD1 (5 bases). Trimming removed 11 bases from V and 2 bases from J, with 16 bases in between. CDR1 and CDR2 from the germline V gene are MNHNS and SASEGT. The CDR3 runs to 15 residues. The CDR3 nucleotides are TGTGCCCAAGCAGACAGCCCGACTGGGGCCAACGTCCTGACTTTC. This encodes CAQADSPTGANVLTF.

This clone was detected only a few times. The V and J genes are TRBV21-1 and TRBJ2-7; TRBD1, as called in the table, went unchecked against the DNA. TRBV21-1 is labeled a pseudogene. CDR3 length: 15 amino acids. CDR3 in amino acids: CASSFRDRGKGEQYF. CDR3 in DNA: TGTGCCAGCAGCTTCCGGGACAGGGGCAAAGGTGAGCAGTACTTC.

The chain has TRBV28 and TRBJ2-7; 8 bases are a match to TRBD1. The CDR3 consists of 13 residues. With 5 bases clipped from V and 3 bases from J, the junction kept 3 bases outside the gene matches. Germline V gene sequence: CDR1 MDHEN, CDR2 SYDVKM. CDR3 in amino acids: CASSRQGLYEQYF. CDR3 sequence (DNA): TGTGCCAGCAGTCGACAGGGGCTCTACGAGCAGTACTTC.

This chain links TRBV7-2 with TRBJ2-3, with TRBD1 as a possible D gene (6 bases). This CDR3 has 16 residues. Trimming pared 5 bases from V and 2 bases from J, leaving 17 bases between. The germline CDR1 and CDR2 sequences are SGHTA and FQGNSA. The CDR3 DNA sequence: TGTGCCAGCAGCGTCGAGTGGGGGCCGAACACAGATACGCAGTATTTT. It is translated as CASSVEWGPNTDTQYF.

The CDR3 DNA reads as TGTGCCAGCCGAAGTAGCGGCCGGGAGGAGACCCAGTACTTC. This encodes CASRSSGREETQYF. J is TRBJ2-5 and V is TRBV6-1; D is possibly TRBD2 (6 bases). Germline CDR1 reads MNHNS; CDR2 reads SASEGT. Deletions cut 8 bases from V and 5 bases from J, with 18 bases between. The CDR3 runs to 14 residues.

The chain links TRBV4-1 to TRBJ2-7, with D maybe TRBD1 (5 bases). CDR3 length equals 15 residues. Trimming stripped 0 bases from V and 3 bases from J, with 12 bases between. Germline values: CDR1 MGHRA, CDR2 YSYEKL. This CDR3 reads CASSQEMTASYEQYF. As DNA, the CDR3 is TGCGCCAGCAGCCAAGAAATGACAGCTAGCTACGAGCAGTACTTC.

This clone has only one observation. The V gene is TRBV30, the J gene TRBJ2-7, with D possibly called TRBD1 or TRBD2 (6 bases each). This CDR3 has 16 residues. Germline CDR1 GTSNPN, CDR2 SVGIG (reference sequence). The germline V and J ends were trimmed by 4 bases and 6 bases, with 25 bases remaining between them. The CDR3 sequence: CAWTKRKGGEGVEQYF. For the CDR3, the DNA is TGTGCCTGGACCAAAAGAAAGGGGGGAGAAGGGGTCGAGCAGTACTTC.

This chain links TRBV5-5 with TRBJ2-7; D is unresolved. V lost 0 bases, J lost 5 bases, and 15 bases lay in between. Germline V gene data show CDR1 as SGHKS and CDR2 as YYEKEE (reference sequence). The CDR3 is 15 amino acids. The CDR3 coding sequence is TGTGCCAGCAGCTTGGCGGCAGGTGTTATGGACGAGCAGTACTTC. It encodes CASSLAAGVMDEQYF.